A selection of T cell receptor beta chains follows, all from one sample in a study of blood T cell repertoires in COVID-19. Generated by immunoSEQ multiplex PCR, the TCRdb table keeps only in-frame clones and is missing some. The repertoire has fewer than 250,000 clones, nearly 95% of them found once; the top ten carry 0.8% to 0.95%. Sequenced material: peripheral blood. These receptors all come from a man aged 25 to 45 with COVID-19, enrolled during active disease. The CDR3 runs from the conserved cysteine through the conserved F or W. A D gene is named only where the DNA matches it firmly. Clone size is shown for a subset of rows, as once, few, many or a class of expanded clone.

TRBJ1-2,-,TRBV7-2,-,CASSSYRQSVGYTF,TGTGCCAGCAGCTCTTATCGACAGTCTGTTGGCTACACCTTC
TRBJ2-2,-,TRBV23-1,-,CASTQGRRILNTGELFF,TGCGCCAGCACCCAGGGCCGGCGGATTTTGAACACCGGGGAGCTGTTTTTT
TRBJ1-5,-,TRBV6-2/TRBV6-3,-,CASSTPQGGQPQHF,TGTGCCAGCAGTACACCACAGGGCGGTCAGCCCCAGCATTTT
TRBJ1-2,-,TRBV6-5,TRBD1,CASSRGQASGDGYTF,TGTGCCAGCAGTCGCGGACAGGCGTCCGGGGATGGCTACACCTTC
TRBJ2-5,-,TRBV7-7,-,CASSFRGETQYF,TGTGCCAGCAGCTTTAGGGGGGAGACCCAGTACTTC
TRBJ1-1,-,TRBV9,-,CASSPRQERNTEAFF,TGTGCCAGCAGCCCAAGACAGGAGAGGAACACTGAAGCTTTCTTT
TRBJ1-5,once,TRBV19,-,CASSTRQLNQPQHF,TGTGCCAGTAGTACCCGACAGCTGAATCAGCCCCAGCATTTT
TRBJ1-3,-,TRBV3-1/TRBV3-2,-,CASSQGVPGSGNTIYF,TGTGCCAGCAGCCAGGGAGTGCCAGGCTCGGGAAACACCATATATTTT
TRBJ1-1,once,TRBV2,-,CASSETFRGLGAFF,TGTGCCAGCAGTGAAACCTTTAGGGGTTTGGGAGCTTTCTTT
TRBJ1-2,-,TRBV5-5,TRBD1,CASSQEGTAYGYTF,TGTGCCAGCAGCCAGGAGGGGACAGCCTATGGCTACACCTTC
TRBJ1-6,-,TRBV4-1,TRBD1,CASSQSTGPGDSPLHF,TGCGCCAGCAGCCAATCGACAGGGCCGGGGGATTCACCCCTCCACTTT
TRBJ1-6,-,TRBV18,TRBD1,CASSLGQGSPLHF,TGTGCCAGCTCACTCGGACAGGGTTCACCCCTCCACTTT
TRBJ2-7,-,TRBV9,TRBD2,CASSVEASGGSRAEQYF,TGTGCCAGCAGCGTAGAAGCTAGCGGGGGGTCGCGAGCCGAGCAGTACTTC
TRBJ1-4,-,TRBV19,TRBD1,CASSGQGSEKLFF,TGTGCCAGTAGTGGACAGGGAAGTGAAAAACTGTTTTTT
TRBJ2-2,-,TRBV4-1,TRBD2,CASSQEASGGARDTGELFF,TGCGCCAGCAGCCAAGAGGCTAGCGGGGGGGCCCGAGACACCGGGGAGCTGTTTTTT
TRBJ1-1,once,TRBV3-1/TRBV3-2,TRBD1,CASSHRGQVGEAFF,TGTGCCAGCAGCCACCGCGGACAGGTCGGTGAAGCTTTCTTT
TRBJ2-3,-,TRBV5-1,TRBD1,CASSTTGWSDTQYF,TGCGCCAGCAGCACGACAGGGTGGTCAGATACGCAGTATTTT
TRBJ2-7,-,TRBV4-1,TRBD2,CASSQGLRGGKYEQYF,TGCGCCAGCAGCCAGGGCCTACGCGGGGGGAAATACGAGCAGTACTTC
TRBJ2-1,-,TRBV3-1/TRBV3-2,TRBD2,CASSQRTSGVTYNEQFF,TGTGCCAGCAGCCAAAGGACTAGCGGGGTGACCTACAATGAGCAGTTCTTC
TRBJ2-7,-,TRBV7-2,-,CASSGDRLNSYEQYF,TGTGCCAGCAGCGGAGACAGGCTGAACTCCTACGAGCAGTACTTC
TRBJ1-5,-,TRBV4-1,TRBD1,CASSQTGTGGQPQHF,TGCGCCAGCAGCCAAACCGGGACAGGGGGTCAGCCCCAGCATTTT
TRBJ2-7,-,TRBV9,-,CASSPGDSSPYEQYF,TGTGCCAGCAGCCCCGGGGACTCGTCCCCCTACGAGCAGTACTTC